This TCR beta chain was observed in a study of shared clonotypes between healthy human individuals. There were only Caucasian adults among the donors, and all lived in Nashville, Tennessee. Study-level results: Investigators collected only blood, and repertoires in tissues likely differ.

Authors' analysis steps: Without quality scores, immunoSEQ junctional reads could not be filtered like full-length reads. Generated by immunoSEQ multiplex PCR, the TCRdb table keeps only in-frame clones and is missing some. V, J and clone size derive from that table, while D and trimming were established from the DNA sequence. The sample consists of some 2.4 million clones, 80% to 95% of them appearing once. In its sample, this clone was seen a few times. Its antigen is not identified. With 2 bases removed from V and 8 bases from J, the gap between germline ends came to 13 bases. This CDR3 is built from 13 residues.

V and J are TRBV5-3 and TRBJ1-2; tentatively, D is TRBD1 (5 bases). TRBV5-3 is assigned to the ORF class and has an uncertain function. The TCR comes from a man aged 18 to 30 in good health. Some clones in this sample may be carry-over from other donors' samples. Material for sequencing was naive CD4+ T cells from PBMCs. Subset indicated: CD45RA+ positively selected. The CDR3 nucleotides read TGTGCCAGAAGCTTAGCAGGGTCGGCGGGCTACACCTTC. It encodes CARSLAGSAGYTF.